This TCR beta chain was identified during a study of blood T cells in healthy people across ages. Study outcomes and limitations: Diversity estimates from one million T cells were considered underestimates.

A note on this clonotype: The antigen is undetermined.

Primers used in a second PCR of about 7 to 12 cycles were a sample-barcoded 5' primer and a J-beta primer mix. TCRdb reprocessed the 5' RACE reads via MiXCR and lists one record per CDR3 protein. This table holds about 930,000 distinct CDR3 sequences, 25% to 30% found once. Germline V CDR1 and CDR2: MDHEN, SYDVKM. The CDR3 consists of 14 residues. V was pared by 9 bases and J by 3 bases, with 17 bases between. These records were also assigned to another study, of T cells of mothers and their children. As that report states: Mothers yielded over 8.5 million CDR3 reads, children about 3 million each.

V and J are TRBV28 and TRBJ1-1; no clear D. The sample taken for sequencing was blood. The TCR comes from a woman between 40 and 50 years old in good health. The CDR3 here is CASQYWGSDTEAFF. The CDR3 coding sequence is TGTGCCAGTCAATACTGGGGTTCCGACACTGAAGCTTTCTTT.